In this sample, the clone carrying this T cell receptor beta chain turned up a few times. Its antigen is still unknown. Germline CDR1 and CDR2: MDHEN and SYDVKM. This CDR3 has 17 residues. V lost 5 bases, J lost 3 bases, and 13 bases stayed unmatched. The sample is drawn from a study of cytomegalovirus exposure and HLA in healthy donors. General study results and limits: A few of the chains that were CMV-associated were confirmed in vitro to be specific for CMV antigens.

PCR used 60 Vbeta primers and 13 Jbeta primers. Some clones are missing from TCRdb's copy, which holds only in-frame ones; the method was immunoSEQ multiplex PCR. The sample shows 160,000 or so clones, 82% of them seen only once. This rearrangement joins TRBV28 to TRBJ2-3, with TRBD2 identical over 8 bases. The specimen sequenced was PBMCs. The sequence was obtained from a woman aged 45-60 years in good health and CMV-seronegative. CDR3 in amino acids: CASSPPWGREATDTQYF. The CDR3 DNA is TGTGCCAGCAGTCCCCCTTGGGGGCGGGAGGCGACAGATACGCAGTATTTT.